Here is one T cell receptor (beta chain) with its context. The antigen is not known. This sample stems from a study of beta chain features in type 1 diabetes. Study findings and constraints: Fewer junction insertions and more nucleotide deletions appeared in type 1 diabetes patients.

This CDR3 is 17 amino acids long. Germline V lookup: CDR1 SEHNR, CDR2 FQNEAQ (reference sequence). V lost 5 bases, J lost 3 bases, and 14 bases stayed unmatched. The investigators reverse transcribed all of the isolated RNA, so they sequenced expressed TCRB transcripts. Repertoires were generated with immunoSEQ multiplex PCR, while TCRdb's copy carries only in-frame clones and drops some. The table records some 99,000 clones, roughly 43% of them present only once. V usage is TRBV7-9 and J usage is TRBJ2-3; 7 bases agree with TRBD2. The source is a woman younger than 30 in good health. The source material was stem cell memory CD4+ T cells from blood. The CDR3 sequence: CASSQARGGRATDTQYF. In nucleotides, the CDR3 is TGTGCCAGCAGCCAAGCGCGGGGCGGGAGAGCTACAGATACGCAGTATTTT.